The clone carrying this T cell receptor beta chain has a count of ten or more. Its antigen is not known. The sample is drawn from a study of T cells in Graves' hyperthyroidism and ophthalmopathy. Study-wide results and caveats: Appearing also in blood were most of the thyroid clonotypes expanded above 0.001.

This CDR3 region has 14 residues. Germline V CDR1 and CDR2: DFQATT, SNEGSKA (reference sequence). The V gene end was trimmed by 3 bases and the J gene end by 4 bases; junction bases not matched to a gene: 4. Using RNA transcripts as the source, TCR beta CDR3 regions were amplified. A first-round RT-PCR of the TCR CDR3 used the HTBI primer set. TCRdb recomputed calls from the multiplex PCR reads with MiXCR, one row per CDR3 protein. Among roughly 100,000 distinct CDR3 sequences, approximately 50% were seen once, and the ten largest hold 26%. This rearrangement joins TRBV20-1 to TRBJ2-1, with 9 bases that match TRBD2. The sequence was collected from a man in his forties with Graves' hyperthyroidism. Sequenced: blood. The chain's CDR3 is CSASSGRGYNEQFF. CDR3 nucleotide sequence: TGCAGTGCTAGTAGCGGGAGAGGGTACAATGAGCAGTTCTTC.